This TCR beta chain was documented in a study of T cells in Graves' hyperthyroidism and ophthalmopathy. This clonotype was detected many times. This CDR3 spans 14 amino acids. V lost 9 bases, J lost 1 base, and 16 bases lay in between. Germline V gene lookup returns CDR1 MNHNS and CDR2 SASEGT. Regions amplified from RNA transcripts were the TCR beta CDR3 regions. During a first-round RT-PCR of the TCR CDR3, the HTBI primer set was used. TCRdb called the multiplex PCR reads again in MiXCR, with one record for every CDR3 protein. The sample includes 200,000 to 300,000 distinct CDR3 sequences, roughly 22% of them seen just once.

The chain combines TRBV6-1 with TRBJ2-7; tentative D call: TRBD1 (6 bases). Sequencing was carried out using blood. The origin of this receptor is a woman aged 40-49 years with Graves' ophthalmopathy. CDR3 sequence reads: CASSWTANSYEQYF. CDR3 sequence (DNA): TGTGCCAGTTCCTGGACAGCAAATTCCTACGAGCAGTACTTC.